The clone carrying this T cell receptor beta chain was seen a few times. Antigen unknown. TCRdb reprocessed the RT-PCR reads with MiXCR, giving one entry per CDR3 protein. The table has roughly 500,000 distinct CDR3 sequences, about 17% seen once. The CDR3 has 16 residues. Per the germline V gene, CDR1 is MRHNA and CDR2 is SNTAGT. V lost 4 bases to trimming and J lost 3 bases, with 16 bases between them. The data belong to a study of response to subunit inactivated influenza vaccine. Study-wide results and caveats: The authors offered the suggestion that each seasonal influenza vaccination recruits few new T cells.

Material: CD4+ T cells sorted from PBMCs, obtained around 25 months after vaccination. V usage is TRBV6-4 and J usage is TRBJ1-5, with D uncertain. This receptor was obtained from a man aged 50-75 years who received an inactivated influenza vaccine. In nucleotides, the CDR3 is TGTGCCAGCAGTGCTAAGGTTTTGGCCCCCAATCAGCCCCAGCATTTT. Amino acid sequence: CASSAKVLAPNQPQHF.